One and the same sample provided the 26 T cell receptor beta chains below, sequenced in a study of identical twins (TCRdb year 2016). The protocol used for the library was 5' RACE. Reads for this sample came from an Illumina HiSeq 2000. TCRdb reprocessed the public reads (quality trimming at Q25 with fastp, clone calling with MiXCR) and kept in-frame beta chains. Records with the same CDR3 protein are collapsed into one entry carrying the most frequent genes and DNA. In this sample the table shows 450,000 or so distinct CDR3 sequences, approximately 14% of which occur a single time. The biggest ten clones account for roughly 0.5% of the sample. These same data were also listed under a study on yellow fever vaccine responses in identical twins.

Sequencing was done on a sample of CD4+ T cells sorted from blood. These receptors were obtained from a woman between 18 and 30 years old in good health.

The J gene is TRBJ2-7, the V gene TRBV20-1; maybe TRBD1 (5 bases). Trimming removed 2 bases from V and 0 bases from J, with 17 bases in between. This CDR3 contains 16 residues. Germline V gene data show CDR1 as DFQATT and CDR2 as SNEGSKA (reference sequence). CDR3 bases: TGCAGTGCTAGATCTCGAACAGGAAAAAGCTCCTACGAGCAGTACTTC. This sequence encodes CSARSRTGKSSYEQYF.

The chain links TRBV20-1 to TRBJ2-7; 9 bases map to TRBD2. This CDR3 has 13 amino acids. With 4 bases clipped from V and 3 bases from J, the junction kept 4 bases outside the gene matches. CDR1 and CDR2 (germline): DFQATT, SNEGSKA (reference sequence). As DNA, the CDR3 is TGCAGTGCTATTAGCGGGGGCTTCTACGAGCAGTACTTC. Protein: CSAISGGFYEQYF.

This clonotype has a handful of counts. The V call is TRBV6-2 or TRBV6-3, the J call TRBJ2-5; D call uncertain. The germline V gene has CDR1 MNHEY and CDR2 SVGEGT. V gave up 5 bases and J gave up 2 bases, with 12 bases separating them. The CDR3 spans 14 residues. The CDR3 reads CASSESSSQETQYF. CDR3 nucleotides: TGTGCCAGCAGTGAATCTAGTTCTCAAGAGACCCAGTACTTC.

The V and J genes are TRBV9 and TRBJ2-1, with TRBD2 identical over 7 bases. The CDR3 loop spans 16 amino acids. V lost 1 base, J lost 0 bases, and 4 bases stayed unmatched. The V gene's germline CDR1 is SGDLS and CDR2 YYNGEE. The CDR3 nucleotides read TGTGCCAGCAGCGTAATTGGCGGGAGCTCCTACAATGAGCAGTTCTTC. Translation: CASSVIGGSSYNEQFF.

The chain combines TRBV5-4 with TRBJ2-5; tentative D call: TRBD1 (5 bases). Germline values: CDR1 SGHNT, CDR2 YYREEE (reference sequence). Trimming took off 5 bases at V and 1 base at J, with 15 bases between the two ends. The CDR3 loop spans 15 amino acids. Written as DNA, the CDR3 is TGTGCCAGCAGTCTGGCAGTGGGGCGCCAAGAGACCCAGTACTTC. Protein sequence: CASSLAVGRQETQYF.

Ten or more counts support this clonotype. This chain joins TRBV12-3 or TRBV12-4 and TRBJ2-5; TRBD2 agrees at 12 bases. The junction had 4 bases not matched to a gene; V was cut back by 3 bases and J by 5 bases. The CDR3 loop spans 15 amino acids. As DNA, the CDR3 is TGTGCCAGCAGTTTTTCTAGCGGGGGGGTGGAGACCCAGTACTTC. Translated, it gives CASSFSSGGVETQYF.

This clonotype was seen many times. This rearrangement joins TRBV19 to TRBJ2-4; D might be TRBD1 or TRBD2, each matching 5 bases. Per the germline V gene, CDR1 is LNHDA and CDR2 is SQIVND (reference sequence). The CDR3 has 15 amino acids. V was trimmed by 7 bases and J by 8 bases, leaving 21 bases between them. The CDR3 sequence: CASTAGTIFSDIQYF. As DNA, the CDR3 is TGTGCCAGTACCGCCGGGACCATCTTCTCGGACATTCAGTACTTC. The full variable domain, completed using reference TRBV19 and TRBJ2-4, is DGGITQSPKYLFRKEGQNVTLSCEQNLNHDAMYWYRQDPGQGLRLIYYSQIVNDFQKGDIAEGYSVSREKKESFPLTVTSAQKNPTAFYLCASTAGTIFSDIQYFGAGTRLSVL.

The V call is TRBV10-3, the J call TRBJ1-1; D remains ambiguous. Germline V CDR1 and CDR2: ENHRY, SYGVKD. Trimming shortened V by 7 bases and J by 3 bases, and 12 bases separated the two germline ends. The CDR3 length is 13 residues. CDR3 amino acids: CAIKLRDDTEAFF. As DNA, the CDR3 is TGTGCCATCAAGTTGCGGGATGACACTGAAGCTTTCTTT.

The sample holds a few counts of this clonotype. V and J are TRBV6-2 or TRBV6-3 and TRBJ2-7, with a weak D call TRBD2 (6 bases). This CDR3 is 15 amino acids long. Germline CDR1 reads MNHEY; CDR2 reads SVGEGT. Deletions cut 2 bases from V and 0 bases from J, with 11 bases between. In nucleotides, the CDR3 is TGTGCCAGCAGTTACCGGGACTCCAGCTCCTACGAGCAGTACTTC. It yields the protein CASSYRDSSSYEQYF.

This clonotype was seen a few times. The V gene is TRBV11-2, the J gene TRBJ2-2; D uncertain. Germline V gene lookup returns CDR1 SGHAT and CDR2 FQNNGV. This CDR3 has 14 residues. The V end lost 5 bases, the J end lost 4 bases, and 11 bases lay between the germline ends. CDR3: CASSPEGSTGELFF. DNA for the CDR3: TGTGCCAGCAGCCCTGAAGGTTCCACCGGGGAGCTGTTTTTT.

Ten or more counts support this clonotype. The chain combines TRBV7-2 with TRBJ2-7; TRBD2 aligns across 12 bases. The length of the CDR3 is 15 residues. V lost 4 bases, J lost 6 bases, and 7 bases stayed unmatched. The germline CDR1 and CDR2 sequences are SGHTA and FQGNSA. CDR3 sequence reads: CASSYNGLAGSEQYF. CDR3 nucleotides: TGTGCCAGCAGCTATAACGGACTAGCGGGAAGCGAGCAGTACTTC.

The chain recombines TRBV7-9 with TRBJ2-3; D is unclear. V lost 9 bases to trimming and J lost 2 bases, with 12 bases between them. Per the germline V gene, CDR1 is SEHNR and CDR2 is FQNEAQ (reference sequence). The CDR3 runs 13 residues. The chain's CDR3 is CASLGPHTDTQYF. In DNA form, the CDR3 reads TGTGCCAGTCTTGGGCCCCACACAGATACGCAGTATTTT.

This clonotype has just a few counts. The chain recombines TRBV5-1 with TRBJ2-7, with D unresolved. Germline CDR1 reads SGHRS; CDR2 reads YFSETQ. The CDR3 length is 17 residues. V shed 0 bases and J shed 2 bases, with 18 bases lying between them. The CDR3 here is CASSLGYGTVKTYEQYF. The CDR3 region has the DNA TGCGCCAGCAGCTTGGGCTATGGAACAGTTAAGACCTACGAGCAGTACTTC.

This sequence joins TRBV5-4 and TRBJ2-1, with 9 bases lining up with TRBD2. The CDR3 length is 16 residues. Germline values: CDR1 SGHNT, CDR2 YYREEE (reference sequence). The J segment lost 13 bases and the V segment lost 1 base, leaving 15 bases of the junction unmatched. CDR3 sequence: CASSLIGHGGGAEQFF. The CDR3 nucleotides are TGTGCCAGCAGCTTGATAGGTCATGGCGGGGGGGCTGAACAGTTCTTC.

The sample holds many counts of this clonotype. The chain is built from TRBV12-3 or TRBV12-4 and TRBJ2-2, with unresolved D. Trimming pared 2 bases from V and 6 bases from J, leaving 7 bases between. The CDR3 totals 13 residues. The CDR3 nucleotides read TGTGCCAGCAGTTTAATCTCCCCCGGGGAGCTGTTTTTT. It yields the protein CASSLISPGELFF.

This chain connects TRBV20-1 to TRBJ2-7; 8 bases fit TRBD2. The V gene's germline CDR1 is DFQATT and CDR2 SNEGSKA (reference sequence). J gave up 0 bases and V 6 bases, and 19 bases lay outside the gene matches. The CDR3 contains 18 residues. CDR3 region: CSASPGLVAFSSSYEQYF. CDR3 nucleotides: TGCAGTGCCAGCCCGGGACTAGTGGCGTTCTCGAGCTCCTACGAGCAGTACTTC.

This clonotype occurred a few times. The V gene is TRBV6-5, the J gene TRBJ2-1; D is undetermined. The CDR3 contains 16 residues. Germline V gene lookup returns CDR1 MNHEY and CDR2 SVGAGI. V was pared by 0 bases and J by 5 bases, with 14 bases between. CDR3 DNA sequence: TGTGCCAGCAGTTACTCTGTTTCCCCTCGGGACAATGAGCAGTTCTTC. Encoded protein: CASSYSVSPRDNEQFF.

This clonotype was seen more than once but under ten times. This chain connects TRBV2 to TRBJ2-3; 8 bases are a match to TRBD1. V lost 5 bases to trimming and J lost 0 bases; unmatched junction nucleotides: 4. Per germline, CDR1 SNHLY and CDR2 FYNNEI. This CDR3 region has 15 residues. The CDR3 here is CASSTDRASTDTQYF. DNA of the CDR3: TGTGCCAGCAGTACGGACAGGGCTAGCACAGATACGCAGTATTTT.

This sequence joins TRBV2 and TRBJ2-7; D gene uncertain. V was trimmed by 6 bases and J by 2 bases, leaving 11 bases between them. The CDR3 spans 13 residues. Looked up from germline, CDR1 is SNHLY and CDR2 is FYNNEI. CDR3 DNA: TGTGCCAGCAGGATACAGATCCCCTACGAGCAGTACTTC. This encodes CASRIQIPYEQYF.

CDR3 nucleotide sequence: TGTGCCAGCAGCTCTTCGGGGGCCGCCTACAATGAGCAGTTCTTC. As protein: CASSSSGAAYNEQFF. This rearrangement joins TRBV11-2 to TRBJ2-1; the D call may be TRBD1 or TRBD2 (6 bases each). The CDR3 covers 15 residues. Germline lookup yields CDR1 SGHAT and CDR2 FQNNGV. Trimming took off 4 bases at V and 2 bases at J, with 12 bases between the two ends.

This clonotype was picked up a small number of times. The rearrangement joins TRBV2 to TRBJ1-2, with a possible D match to TRBD1 (6 bases). V was clipped by 8 bases and J by 1 base, with 14 bases between them. The CDR3 loop spans 14 amino acids. Germline V gene sequence: CDR1 SNHLY, CDR2 FYNNEI. The CDR3 loop is CASPQGPLNYGYTF. DNA of the CDR3: TGTGCCAGCCCCCAGGGGCCCCTTAACTATGGCTACACCTTC.

This clonotype was detected a few times. This sequence joins TRBV3-1 and TRBJ2-1; a possible D gene is TRBD2 (5 bases). Trimming shortened V by 0 bases and J by 6 bases, and 9 bases separated the two germline ends. The CDR3 consists of 14 residues. The germline V gene encodes CDR1 LGHDT and CDR2 YNNKEL (reference sequence). In DNA form, the CDR3 reads TGTGCCAGCAGCCAAGACCCCAGCGGCAATGAGCAGTTCTTC. Residues: CASSQDPSGNEQFF.

The chain is built from TRBV5-6 and TRBJ2-1; D possibly uses TRBD1 or TRBD2 (5 bases each). The ends were cut back, 2 bases at V and 3 bases at J, with 12 bases in the middle. CDR3 length: 15 amino acids. Germline loops: CDR1 SGHDT, CDR2 YYEEEE. The CDR3 region has the DNA TGTGCCAGCAGCTTCCTCCGGGACGACTACAATGAGCAGTTCTTC. Translation gives CASSFLRDDYNEQFF.

As concerns this clonotype: One end of the junction varies from germline; a read error may be responsible. V is TRBV24-1 and J is TRBJ2-1, with D tentatively TRBD2 (5 bases). The CDR3 extends over 15 amino acids. CDR1 is KGHDR and CDR2 is SFDVKD in the germline V gene. The CDR3 bases are TGTGCCACCAGTGATAGCTTGACGGACTCCGCCAACCCAAACTTC. Protein: CATSDSLTDSANPNF.

This clonotype was counted many times. The chain carries TRBV29-1 and TRBJ2-7; D gene uncertain. The CDR3 length is 12 residues. CDR1 and CDR2 (germline): SQVTM, ANQGSEA. With 3 bases removed from V and 1 base from J, the gap between germline ends came to 7 bases. CDR3 nucleotides: TGCAGCGTTGATGAAGGGTCCTACGAGCAGTACTTC. The encoded protein is CSVDEGSYEQYF.

The chain is built from TRBV7-9 and TRBJ1-1, with D maybe TRBD1 (5 bases). This CDR3 contains 14 residues. V gave up 2 bases and J gave up 0 bases, with 7 bases separating them. The germline CDR1 and CDR2 sequences are SEHNR and FQNEAQ (reference sequence). The CDR3 nucleotides read TGTGCCAGCAGCTTACAGGGAATGAACACTGAAGCTTTCTTT. Its protein is CASSLQGMNTEAFF.